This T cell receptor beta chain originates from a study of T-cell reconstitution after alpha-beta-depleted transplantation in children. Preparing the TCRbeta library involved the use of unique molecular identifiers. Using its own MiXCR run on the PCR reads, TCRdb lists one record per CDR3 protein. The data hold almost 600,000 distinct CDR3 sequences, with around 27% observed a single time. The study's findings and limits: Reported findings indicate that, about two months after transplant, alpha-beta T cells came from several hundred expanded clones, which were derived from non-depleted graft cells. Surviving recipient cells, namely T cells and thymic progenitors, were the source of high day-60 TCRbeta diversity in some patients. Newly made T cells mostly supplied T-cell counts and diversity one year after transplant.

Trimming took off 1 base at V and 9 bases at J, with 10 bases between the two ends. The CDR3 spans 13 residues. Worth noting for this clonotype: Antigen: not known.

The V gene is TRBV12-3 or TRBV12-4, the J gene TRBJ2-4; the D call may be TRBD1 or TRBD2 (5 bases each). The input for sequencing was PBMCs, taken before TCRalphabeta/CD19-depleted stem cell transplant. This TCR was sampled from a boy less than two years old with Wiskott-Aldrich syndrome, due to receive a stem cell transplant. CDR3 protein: CASSLGGTSIQYF. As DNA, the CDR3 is TGTGCCAGCAGTTTAGGGGGGACGTCCATTCAGTACTTC.